Sequencing of this T cell receptor beta chain was carried out in a study of blood T cell repertoires in COVID-19. V lost 4 bases and J 6 bases, leaving 11 bases between the germline ends. CDR1 MGHDK and CDR2 SYGVNS come from the germline V gene. This CDR3 has 13 residues. Data came from immunoSEQ multiplex PCR; TCRdb stores just in-frame clones and leaves some out. The data contain 450,000 to 500,000 clones, approximately 85% of them singletons. The sequence was obtained from a human donor in a cohort sampled during active COVID-19. The genes are TRBV25-1 and TRBJ2-3, with a possible D match to TRBD1 (5 bases). The sequenced sample consisted of peripheral blood. The CDR3 region has the DNA TGTGCCAGCAGTGTGGCAGGGCGCGATACGCAGTATTTT. Amino acids: CASSVAGRDTQYF.